The TCR beta chain under discussion was sequenced for a study of cytomegalovirus exposure and HLA in healthy donors. PCR used 60 Vbeta primers and 13 Jbeta primers. Sequencing was performed with immunoSEQ multiplex PCR; in TCRdb, only in-frame clones are kept and a portion is missing. The sample contains approximately 190,000 clones, about 85% of which appear only once. General observations from the study: Researchers reported in a later analysis that common viral pathogens appeared linked to several top clusters.

This CDR3 is built from 15 residues. Trimming took 4 bases from V and 6 from J, leaving 14 bases between them. From germline, CDR1 is SGHTS and CDR2 YDEGEE. A word on this clone: Its antigen is unknown.

Sequencing was performed on PBMCs. This chain uses TRBV5-8 with TRBJ1-6; D is ambiguous. The clonotype comes from a boy aged 2-15 years in good health and CMV-seronegative. DNA of the CDR3: TGTGCCAGCAGCCGAAGTTGGTTAGCTAATTCACCCCTCCACTTT. Translation: CASSRSWLANSPLHF.